These T cell receptor beta chains were read from a single sample in a study of blood T cell repertoires in COVID-19. Generated by immunoSEQ multiplex PCR, the TCRdb table keeps only in-frame clones and is missing some. Among about 170,000 clones listed, over 75% were seen once. Sequencing was done on a sample of PBMCs or T cells enriched from blood (not recorded which). The receptors come from a human donor with acute COVID-19. The donor label of this sample is uncertain. Each CDR3 is given with its conserved first and last residue. Each record gives: clone size, J gene, D gene, V gene, CDR3 DNA, CDR3 protein. A D gene is named only where the DNA matches it firmly. Size is omitted from some rows. Given values are once, few, many or a class for expanded clones.

abundance: .; j_gene: TRBJ2-3; d_gene: .; v_gene: TRBV7-6; CDR3nt: TGTGCCAGCGGCGGGGCAGGAGATACGCAGTATTTT; CDR3aa: CASGGAGDTQYF
abundance: .; j_gene: TRBJ2-7; d_gene: .; v_gene: TRBV7-2; CDR3nt: TGTGCCAGCAGCTTGAACAGGGAAGCGCGGGAGCAGTACTTC; CDR3aa: CASSLNREAREQYF
abundance: .; j_gene: TRBJ2-5; d_gene: TRBD1; v_gene: TRBV11-2; CDR3nt: TGTGCCAGCAGCCCCCAGGGGGTGGGGTTGGAGACCCAGTACTTC; CDR3aa: CASSPQGVGLETQYF
abundance: .; j_gene: TRBJ2-3; d_gene: TRBD2; v_gene: TRBV7-2; CDR3nt: TGTGCCAGCAGCATCACTAGCGGGGCCGCCCGTGGTACGCAGTATTTT; CDR3aa: CASSITSGAARGTQYF
abundance: .; j_gene: TRBJ1-3; d_gene: .; v_gene: TRBV6-5; CDR3nt: TGTGCCAGCAGCAGGGGACATTCCTCTGGAAACACCATATATTTT; CDR3aa: CASSRGHSSGNTIYF
abundance: few; j_gene: TRBJ1-5; d_gene: .; v_gene: TRBV5-4; CDR3nt: TGTGCCAGCAGCTTGGCAGGGAGCAATCAGCCCCAGCATTTT; CDR3aa: CASSLAGSNQPQHF
abundance: once; j_gene: TRBJ2-3; d_gene: .; v_gene: TRBV12-2; CDR3nt: TGTGCAAGTCGCTTCCTCCAAGCGGGGATTAGCACAGATACGCAGTATTTT; CDR3aa: CASRFLQAGISTDTQYF
abundance: .; j_gene: TRBJ1-1; d_gene: TRBD1; v_gene: TRBV30; CDR3nt: TGTGCCTGGGGAGGGACAGGGACTGAAGCTTTCTTT; CDR3aa: CAWGGTGTEAFF
abundance: .; j_gene: TRBJ2-3; d_gene: TRBD2; v_gene: TRBV3-1/TRBV3-2; CDR3nt: TGTGCCAGCAGCCAGCTTACTAGCGGGGTGGCAGATACGCAGTATTTT; CDR3aa: CASSQLTSGVADTQYF
abundance: .; j_gene: TRBJ1-2; d_gene: .; v_gene: TRBV7-9; CDR3nt: TGTGCCAGCAGCTTCGGGGAAACTAACTATGGCTACACCTTC; CDR3aa: CASSFGETNYGYTF
abundance: .; j_gene: TRBJ1-3; d_gene: .; v_gene: TRBV19; CDR3nt: TGTGCCAGTAGTATGTCCGTCTCTGGAAACACCATATATTTT; CDR3aa: CASSMSVSGNTIYF
abundance: .; j_gene: TRBJ1-1; d_gene: .; v_gene: TRBV14; CDR3nt: TGTGCCAGCAGCCATCCCTGGGGAGGGAACACTGAAGCTTTCTTT; CDR3aa: CASSHPWGGNTEAFF
abundance: .; j_gene: TRBJ2-5; d_gene: .; v_gene: TRBV4-1; CDR3nt: TGCGCCAGCAGCCTGCAGGTTGACTATGAGACCCAGTACTTC; CDR3aa: CASSLQVDYETQYF
abundance: few; j_gene: TRBJ2-1; d_gene: .; v_gene: TRBV5-6; CDR3nt: TGTGCCAGCAGCTACTCGGGGACTCGGGCCTACAATGAGCAGTTCTTC; CDR3aa: CASSYSGTRAYNEQFF
abundance: .; j_gene: TRBJ1-5; d_gene: .; v_gene: TRBV15; CDR3nt: TGTGCCACCAGCAGAGATTGGGTACAGAATCAGCCCCAGCATTTT; CDR3aa: CATSRDWVQNQPQHF